The clone carrying this T cell receptor beta chain was found a few times. The antigen remains undetermined. This entry comes from a study of CD8 T cells in ankylosing spondylitis. Regarding the study as a whole: What seemed typical of ankylosing spondylitis blood was a TCR beta motif built from roughly 8 highly homologous variants. Certain motif variants had earlier appeared in reactive arthritis synovial fluid and blood. Matched ankylosing spondylitis synovial fluid reportedly showed significant enrichment of disease-linked clones.

CDR1 and CDR2 (germline): LGHDT, YNNKEL (reference sequence). V was cut by 0 bases and J by 7 bases, with 16 bases left in between. The CDR3 runs to 16 residues. Using quantitative 5'-RACE with molecular barcodes, the authors made TCR beta libraries. TCRdb itself ran the 5' RACE reads through MiXCR, one entry per CDR3 protein. The top ten clones hold 7.8% of a sample with roughly 260,000 distinct CDR3 sequences, around 19% of them seen once. This clonotype was obtained from a male donor with ankylosing spondylitis or in good health (not recorded which). Sequencing input: blood, either unsorted or a sorted T cell fraction (not recorded which). The chain couples TRBV3-1 to TRBJ2-1; D is unclear. Here the CDR3 reads CASSQDRPILGNEQFF. In nucleotides, the CDR3 is TGTGCCAGCAGCCAAGATAGGCCTATCCTAGGGAATGAGCAGTTCTTC.